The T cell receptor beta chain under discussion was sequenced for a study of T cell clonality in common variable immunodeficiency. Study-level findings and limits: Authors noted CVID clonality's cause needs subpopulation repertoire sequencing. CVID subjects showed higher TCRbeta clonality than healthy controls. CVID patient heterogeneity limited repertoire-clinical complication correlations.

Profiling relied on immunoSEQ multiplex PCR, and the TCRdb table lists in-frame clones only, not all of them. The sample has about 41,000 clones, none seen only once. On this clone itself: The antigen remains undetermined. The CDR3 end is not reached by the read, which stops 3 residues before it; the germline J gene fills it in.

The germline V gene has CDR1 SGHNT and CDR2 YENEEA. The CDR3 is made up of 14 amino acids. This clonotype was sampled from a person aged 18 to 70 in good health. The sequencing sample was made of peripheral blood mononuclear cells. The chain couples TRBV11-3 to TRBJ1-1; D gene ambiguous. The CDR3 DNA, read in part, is TGTGCCAGCAGCCTACAATCGGACTCCTACGAA. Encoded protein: CASSLQSDSYE. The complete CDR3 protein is CASSLQSDSYEAFF.